Below, 26 T cell receptor beta chains from the same sample are listed, as sequenced in a study of blood T cell repertoires in COVID-19. The protocol was immunoSEQ multiplex PCR, while the TCRdb copy is restricted to in-frame clones and leaves out a portion. The data show roughly 200,000 clones, roughly 86% seen once. The material sequenced was peripheral blood. Every receptor here comes from a man aged 18-30 years with active or convalescent COVID-19.

The CDR3 region is CASERDYGYTF. The CDR3 region has the DNA TGTGCCAGCGAAAGAGACTATGGCTACACCTTC. V and J are TRBV9 and TRBJ1-2; D ambiguous. The germline V gene encodes CDR1 SGDLS and CDR2 YYNGEE. CDR3 size: 11 residues. The ends were cut back, 7 bases at V and 3 bases at J, with 7 bases in the middle.

The CDR3 sequence is CASSIGTGDRGGYEQYF. The CDR3 region has the DNA TGTGCCAGTAGTATCGGGACCGGCGACAGGGGAGGCTACGAGCAGTACTTC. This chain joins TRBV19 and TRBJ2-7; TRBD1 aligns across 8 bases. The CDR3 contains 17 residues. The germline V gene has CDR1 LNHDA and CDR2 SQIVND (reference sequence). Losses at the gene ends were 3 bases for V and 3 bases for J; bases not matched to a gene: 13.

V gene TRBV19 combines with J gene TRBJ2-3; D possibly corresponds to TRBD1 (6 bases). The V end was cut by 5 bases, the J end by 0 bases, with 12 bases between. The CDR3 extends over 15 amino acids. Germline CDR1 LNHDA, CDR2 SQIVND (reference sequence). The CDR3 DNA sequence: TGTGCCAGTAGTCCGACAGGTGATAGCACAGATACGCAGTATTTT. Translating it yields CASSPTGDSTDTQYF. The variable domain in full, with the rest retrieved from reference TRBV19 and TRBJ2-3, is DGGITQSPKYLFRKEGQNVTLSCEQNLNHDAMYWYRQDPGQGLRLIYYSQIVNDFQKGDIAEGYSVSREKKESFPLTVTSAQKNPTAFYLCASSPTGDSTDTQYFGPGTRLTVL.

J is TRBJ2-3 and V is TRBV2; 10 bases agree with TRBD2. In germline, CDR1 is SNHLY, CDR2 FYNNEI. The CDR3 loop spans 17 amino acids. V shed 6 bases and J 2 bases; nucleotides not matched to a gene: 11. The CDR3 region is CASSVRPSGRFTDTQYF. The DNA of the CDR3 is TGTGCCAGCAGCGTTCGTCCTAGCGGGAGATTCACAGATACGCAGTATTTT.

In its sample, this clone was seen once. The rearrangement uses TRBV10-3 and TRBJ2-4; TRBD1 might be the D (5 bases). The V end was cut by 0 bases, the J end by 6 bases, with 9 bases between. The CDR3 has 14 amino acids. Germline V gene data show CDR1 as ENHRY and CDR2 as SYGVKD. The CDR3 protein is CAISESMQGNIQYF. The CDR3 region has the DNA TGTGCCATCAGTGAGTCGATGCAGGGAAACATTCAGTACTTC.

The chain has TRBV3-1 (or the pseudogene TRBV3-2) and TRBJ2-7; TRBD2 is a possible D gene (5 bases). CDR1 and CDR2 (germline): LGHDT, YNNKEL (reference sequence). The CDR3 totals 12 residues. V was trimmed by 3 bases and J by 7 bases, leaving 10 bases between them. The CDR3: CASSHATGEQYF. The CDR3 DNA reads as TGTGCCAGCAGCCATGCGACGGGGGAGCAGTACTTC.

The J gene is TRBJ1-1, the V gene TRBV27; D might be TRBD1 (6 bases). Trimming left V 8 bases short and J 6 bases short, with 19 bases between. The CDR3 runs 14 residues. The germline V gene has CDR1 MNHEY and CDR2 SMNVEV (reference sequence). The CDR3 sequence is CASHTAGVASEAFF. The CDR3, as DNA: TGTGCCAGCCACACGGCAGGGGTAGCTTCTGAAGCTTTCTTT.

In the case of this clone: Other DNA sequences within the sample encode an identical CDR3. V and J are TRBV15 and TRBJ2-7; 9 nucleotides agree with TRBD1. With 3 bases clipped from V and 3 bases from J, the junction kept 0 bases outside the gene matches. This CDR3 contains 13 residues. Germline V gene data show CDR1 as LNHNV and CDR2 as YYDKDF (reference sequence). The CDR3 nucleotides read TGTGCCACCAGCAGGGACAGGGGCTACGAGCAGTACTTC. Translating it yields CATSRDRGYEQYF.

The chain joins TRBV18 to TRBJ1-1; 9 nucleotides match TRBD1. CDR1 and CDR2 (germline): KGHSH, LQKENI. V was clipped by 4 bases and J by 1 base; unmatched bases: 7. The CDR3 totals 16 residues. CDR3 in DNA: TGTGCCAGCTCACGCGGACAGGGGATACCGAACACTGAAGCTTTCTTT. This encodes CASSRGQGIPNTEAFF.

This sequence joins TRBV30 and TRBJ1-1; D unresolved. Germline CDR1 and CDR2: GTSNPN and SVGIG (reference sequence). Trimming took off 1 base at V and 0 bases at J, with 9 bases between the two ends. CDR3 length equals 14 residues. CDR3 amino acids: CAWSDPRLNTEAFF. The CDR3 DNA reads as TGTGCCTGGAGTGACCCGCGGCTGAACACTGAAGCTTTCTTT.

The rearrangement links TRBV5-1 to TRBJ2-1; 7 bases agree with TRBD2. The CDR3 is made up of 15 amino acids. Germline trimming cut 0 bases from V and 5 bases from J; bases unmatched to any gene: 5. CDR1 and CDR2 from the germline V gene are SGHRS and YFSETQ. The CDR3 here is CASSLGLAANNEQFF. CDR3 coding DNA: TGCGCCAGCAGCTTGGGTCTAGCGGCAAACAATGAGCAGTTCTTC.

V and J are TRBV6-5 and TRBJ1-2; D gene unclear. Between the trimmed V and J ends, which lost 0 bases and 7 bases, there was a span of 12 bases. CDR3 length: 14 residues. The germline gives CDR1 MNHEY, CDR2 SVGAGI. The chain's CDR3 is CASSYSSLEGGYTF. The CDR3 region has the DNA TGTGCCAGCAGTTACTCGAGCCTCGAGGGTGGCTACACCTTC.

The chain has TRBV4-3 and TRBJ1-4, with TRBD1 identical over 9 bases. This CDR3 contains 20 residues. The V and J ends lost 1 base and 0 bases, in that order; junction bases with no gene match: 12. Germline CDR1 and CDR2: LGHNA and YSLEER. CDR3 residues: CASSQGYTGGQKATNEKLFF. As DNA, the CDR3 is TGCGCCAGCAGCCAAGGTTATACAGGGGGCCAGAAGGCAACTAATGAAAAACTGTTTTTT.

V gene TRBV27 combines with J gene TRBJ1-6; TRBD1 matches at 8 bases. With V trimmed by 6 bases and J by 0 bases, 4 bases remained unmatched. CDR1 and CDR2 (germline): MNHEY, SMNVEV (reference sequence). The CDR3 is 16 residues long. Here the CDR3 DNA reads TGTGCCAGCAGCTCCGACAGGGGCTCCTATAATTCACCCCTCCACTTT. This sequence encodes CASSSDRGSYNSPLHF.

The chain combines TRBV9 with TRBJ2-5, with D possibly TRBD2 on 5 matching bases. Germline loops: CDR1 SGDLS, CDR2 YYNGEE. The CDR3 is 14 amino acids. V shed 6 bases and J shed 5 bases, with 17 bases lying between them. CDR3 bases: TGTGCCAGCACCCCGTTGGTAGAGGGCGAGACCCAGTACTTC. Its protein product is CASTPLVEGETQYF.

V usage is TRBV30 and J usage is TRBJ2-5; 9 bases match TRBD2. With 1 base clipped from V and 7 bases from J, the junction kept 7 bases outside the gene matches. CDR3 length: 14 amino acids. CDR1 is GTSNPN and CDR2 is SVGIG in the germline V gene (reference sequence). CDR3 amino acids: CAWSATRGGGTQYF. As DNA, the CDR3 is TGTGCCTGGAGTGCTACGCGGGGGGGCGGGACCCAGTACTTC.

The V gene is TRBV6-5, the J gene TRBJ1-3, with D possibly being TRBD1 (6 bases). CDR3 length equals 14 residues. Trimming left V 5 bases short and J 0 bases short, with 8 bases between. Germline lookup yields CDR1 MNHEY and CDR2 SVGAGI. CDR3 bases: TGTGCCAGCAGTCGACAGGACTCTGGAAACACCATATATTTT. This sequence encodes CASSRQDSGNTIYF.

The rearrangement uses TRBV7-9 and TRBJ2-2, with 9 positions matching TRBD1. The V and J ends lost 5 bases and 6 bases, in that order; junction bases with no gene match: 7. This CDR3 spans 15 amino acids. From germline, CDR1 is SEHNR and CDR2 FQNEAQ (reference sequence). The CDR3 DNA is TGTGCCAGCAGCCTCGGGACAGGGTATCCCGGGGAGCTGTTTTTT. Encoded protein: CASSLGTGYPGELFF.

This chain uses TRBV11-3 with TRBJ1-1, with D possibly being TRBD1 (5 bases). The CDR3 runs to 15 residues. Trimming removed 5 bases at V and 1 base at J, with 14 bases between. The V gene's germline CDR1 is SGHNT and CDR2 YENEEA. The CDR3 reads CASSRSWGENTEAFF. DNA for the CDR3: TGTGCCAGCAGCCGTTCATGGGGGGAGAACACTGAAGCTTTCTTT.

The chain links TRBV7-9 to TRBJ2-5; possibly TRBD2 for D (7 bases). The CDR3 is 15 amino acids. With 2 bases removed from V and 4 bases from J, the gap between germline ends came to 14 bases. Per the germline V gene, CDR1 is SEHNR and CDR2 is FQNEAQ (reference sequence). CDR3 DNA: TGTGCCAGCAGCTTACGCGGGGGCCAGGCAGAGACCCAGTACTTC. The encoded protein is CASSLRGGQAETQYF.

The chain couples TRBV5-1 to TRBJ1-1, with unresolved D. Germline CDR1 reads SGHRS; CDR2 reads YFSETQ. This CDR3 has 13 amino acids. Trimming pared 1 base from V and 7 bases from J, leaving 11 bases between. The CDR3 region has the DNA TGCGCCAGCAGCTTGATTCGTGGCCATGAAGCTTTCTTT. It yields the protein CASSLIRGHEAFF. The full variable domain, its missing parts supplied by reference TRBV5-1 and TRBJ1-1, is KAGVTQTPRYLIKTRGQQVTLSCSPISGHRSVSWYQQTPGQGLQFLFEYFSETQRNKGNFPGRFSGRQFSNSRSEMNVSTLELGDSALYLCASSLIRGHEAFFGQGTRLTVV.

The rearrangement links TRBV10-3 to TRBJ2-3; 10 bases map to TRBD2. The CDR3 sequence is 16 residues long. The V segment lost 0 bases and the J segment 3 bases; nucleotides outside the gene matches: 3. CDR1 ENHRY and CDR2 SYGVKD come from the germline V gene. The CDR3 reads CAISESLAGATDTQYF. The CDR3 DNA follows: TGTGCCATCAGTGAGTCCCTAGCGGGAGCAACAGATACGCAGTATTTT.

This sequence joins TRBV7-9 and TRBJ2-2; TRBD1 matches at 12 bases. J lost 6 bases, V lost 4 bases, and 6 bases had no gene match. Germline CDR1 SEHNR, CDR2 FQNEAQ (reference sequence). The CDR3 runs 16 residues. The CDR3 loop reads CASSSPGQGAPGELFF. The CDR3 DNA follows: TGTGCCAGCAGCTCACCGGGACAGGGGGCGCCCGGGGAGCTGTTTTTT.

The gene calls are TRBV19 and TRBJ1-2; D is undetermined. CDR3 length: 14 residues. Per germline, CDR1 LNHDA and CDR2 SQIVND (reference sequence). V was trimmed by 2 bases and J by 2 bases, leaving 9 bases between them. As DNA, the CDR3 is TGTGCCAGTAGTATATCGTCAGCGAACTATGGCTACACCTTC. It encodes CASSISSANYGYTF.

This clone was picked up one time. V is TRBV15 and J is TRBJ2-7; D possibly corresponds to TRBD1 (5 bases). The CDR3 totals 13 residues. CDR1 LNHNV and CDR2 YYDKDF come from the germline V gene (reference sequence). V was trimmed by 3 bases and J by 3 bases, leaving 9 bases between them. The CDR3 sequence: CATSRATGYEQYF. CDR3 nucleotides: TGTGCCACCAGCAGGGCCACAGGCTACGAGCAGTACTTC.

The rearrangement joins TRBV6-5 to TRBJ2-3, with 8 bases that match TRBD1. This CDR3 is built from 15 residues. CDR1 MNHEY and CDR2 SVGAGI come from the germline V gene. The J segment lost 8 bases and the V segment lost 6 bases, leaving 13 bases of the junction unmatched. CDR3 region: CASSLDRGTPGTQYF. CDR3 sequence (DNA): TGTGCCAGCAGCCTAGACAGGGGAACTCCGGGTACGCAGTATTTT.